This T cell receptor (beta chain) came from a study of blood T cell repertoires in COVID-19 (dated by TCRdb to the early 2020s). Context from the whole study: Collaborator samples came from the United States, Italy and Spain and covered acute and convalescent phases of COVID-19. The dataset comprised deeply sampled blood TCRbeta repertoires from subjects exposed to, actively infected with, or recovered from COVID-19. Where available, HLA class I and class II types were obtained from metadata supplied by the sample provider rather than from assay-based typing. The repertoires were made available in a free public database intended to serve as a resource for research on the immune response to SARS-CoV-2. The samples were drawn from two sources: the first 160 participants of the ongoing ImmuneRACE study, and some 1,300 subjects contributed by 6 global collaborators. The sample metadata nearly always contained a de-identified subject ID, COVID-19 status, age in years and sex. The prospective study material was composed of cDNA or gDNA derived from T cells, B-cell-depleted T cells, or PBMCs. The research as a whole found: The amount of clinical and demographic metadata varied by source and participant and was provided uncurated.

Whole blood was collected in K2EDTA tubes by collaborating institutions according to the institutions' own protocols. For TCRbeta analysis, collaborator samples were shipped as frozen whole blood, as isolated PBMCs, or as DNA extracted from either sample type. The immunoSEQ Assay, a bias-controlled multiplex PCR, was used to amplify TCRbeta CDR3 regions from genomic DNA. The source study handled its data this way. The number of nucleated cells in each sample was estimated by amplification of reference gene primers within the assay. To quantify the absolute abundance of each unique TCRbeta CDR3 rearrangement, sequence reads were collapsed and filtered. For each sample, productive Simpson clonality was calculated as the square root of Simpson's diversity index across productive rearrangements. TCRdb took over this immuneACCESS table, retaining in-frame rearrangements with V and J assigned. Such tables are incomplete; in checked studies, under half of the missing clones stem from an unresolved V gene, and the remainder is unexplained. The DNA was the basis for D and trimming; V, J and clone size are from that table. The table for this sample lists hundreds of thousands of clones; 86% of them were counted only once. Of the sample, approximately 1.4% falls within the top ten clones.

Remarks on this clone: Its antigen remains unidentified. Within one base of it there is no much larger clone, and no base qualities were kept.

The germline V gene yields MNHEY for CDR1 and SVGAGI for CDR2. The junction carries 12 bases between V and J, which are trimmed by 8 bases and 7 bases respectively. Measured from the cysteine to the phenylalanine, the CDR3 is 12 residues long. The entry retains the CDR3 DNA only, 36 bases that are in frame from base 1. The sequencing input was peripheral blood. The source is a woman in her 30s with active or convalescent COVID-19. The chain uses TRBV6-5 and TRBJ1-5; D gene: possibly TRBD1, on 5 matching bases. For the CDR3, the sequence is CASLNRGQPQHF. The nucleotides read TGTGCCAGCCTGAATAGGGGACAGCCCCAGCATTTT.